This TCR beta chain originates from a study of technical replicates of blood from a few donors (dated by TCRdb to about 2017). Library construction relied on the immunoSEQ multiplex PCR assay. The table was pulled from immuneACCESS by TCRdb, which kept in-frame rearrangements only. Such tables lose some clones; where checked, under half of the loss comes from unresolved V genes, and the rest has no known cause. The sample yields around 90,000 clones; roughly 93% were counted once. 0.3% to 0.45% of the sample is held by the ten biggest clonotypes. Trimming takes 1 base from V and 3 bases from J, and the germline ends sit 10 bases apart. CDR3 length: 14 amino acids, cysteine to phenylalanine. Only the CDR3 part of the read is kept: 42 bases, read in frame from the first base. Based on the germline V gene, the CDR1 and CDR2 sequences are LGHNA and YNFKEQ. Remarks on this clone: Its antigen remains undetermined. The sample holds no much larger clone one base away, and base qualities are not on file.

The source of this sequence is a human donor in good health. The receptor chain draws on TRBV4-2 and TRBJ2-7, with a tentative D gene TRBD2 over 5 matching bases. Sequencing input: T cells isolated from PBMCs. The CDR3 loop reads CASSQGLGGYEQYF. The nucleotides are TGTGCCAGCAGCCAAGGGTTAGGAGGCTACGAGCAGTACTTC.